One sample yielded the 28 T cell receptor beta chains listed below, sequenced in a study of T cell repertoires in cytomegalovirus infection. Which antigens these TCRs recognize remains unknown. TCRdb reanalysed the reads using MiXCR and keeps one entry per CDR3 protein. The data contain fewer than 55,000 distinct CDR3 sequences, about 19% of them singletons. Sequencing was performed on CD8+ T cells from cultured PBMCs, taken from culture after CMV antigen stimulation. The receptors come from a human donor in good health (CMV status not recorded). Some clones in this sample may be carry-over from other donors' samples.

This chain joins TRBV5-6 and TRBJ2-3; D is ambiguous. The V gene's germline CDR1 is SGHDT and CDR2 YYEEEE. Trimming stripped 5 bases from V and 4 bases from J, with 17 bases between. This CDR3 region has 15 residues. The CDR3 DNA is TGTGCCAGCAGTTACACCTCGGGCTTCTCAGATACGCAGTATTTT. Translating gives CASSYTSGFSDTQYF.

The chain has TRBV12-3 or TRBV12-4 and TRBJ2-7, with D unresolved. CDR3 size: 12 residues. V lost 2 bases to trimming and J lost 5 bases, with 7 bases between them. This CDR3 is CASSLSSDEQYF. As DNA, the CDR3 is TGTGCCAGCAGTTTAAGCAGCGACGAGCAGTACTTC.

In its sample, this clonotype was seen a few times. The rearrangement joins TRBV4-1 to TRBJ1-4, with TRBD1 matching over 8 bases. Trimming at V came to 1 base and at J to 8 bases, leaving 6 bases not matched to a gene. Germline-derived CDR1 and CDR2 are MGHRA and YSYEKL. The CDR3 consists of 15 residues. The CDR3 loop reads CASSQGRTGWEKLFF. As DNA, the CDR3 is TGCGCCAGCAGCCAAGGACGGACAGGGTGGGAAAAACTGTTTTTT.

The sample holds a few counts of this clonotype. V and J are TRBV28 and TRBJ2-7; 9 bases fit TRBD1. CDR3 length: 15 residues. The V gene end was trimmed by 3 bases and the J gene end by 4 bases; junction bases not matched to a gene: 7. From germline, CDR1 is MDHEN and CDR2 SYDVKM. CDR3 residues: CASSFPTGGEYEQYF. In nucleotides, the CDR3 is TGTGCCAGCAGTTTCCCGACAGGGGGGGAATACGAGCAGTACTTC.

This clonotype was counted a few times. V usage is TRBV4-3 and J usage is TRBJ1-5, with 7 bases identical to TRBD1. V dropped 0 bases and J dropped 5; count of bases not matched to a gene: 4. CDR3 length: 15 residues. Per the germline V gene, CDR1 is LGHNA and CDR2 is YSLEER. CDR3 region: CASSQDRTGYQPQHF. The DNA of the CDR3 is TGCGCCAGCAGCCAAGACCGGACAGGTTATCAGCCCCAGCATTTT.

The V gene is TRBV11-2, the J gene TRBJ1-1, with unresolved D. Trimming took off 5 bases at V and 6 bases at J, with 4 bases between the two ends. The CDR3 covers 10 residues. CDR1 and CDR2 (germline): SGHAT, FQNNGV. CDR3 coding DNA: TGTGCCAGCAGCGGCGCTGAAGCTTTCTTT. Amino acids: CASSGAEAFF.

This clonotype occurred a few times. This CDR3 reads CASTFGQFTGELFF. The DNA of the CDR3 is TGTGCCAGCACCTTTGGACAGTTCACCGGGGAGCTGTTTTTT. The chain employs TRBV6-2 or TRBV6-3 and TRBJ2-2; weak D call: TRBD1 (6 bases). The CDR3 has 14 amino acids. Deletions cut 7 bases from V and 4 bases from J, with 13 bases between. The germline CDR1 and CDR2 sequences are MNHEY and SVGEGT.

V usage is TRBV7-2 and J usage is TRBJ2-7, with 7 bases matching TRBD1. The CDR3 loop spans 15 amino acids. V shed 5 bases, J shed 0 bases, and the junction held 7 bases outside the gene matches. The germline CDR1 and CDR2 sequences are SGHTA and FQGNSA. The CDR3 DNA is TGTGCCAGCAGCCGCTCCAGGGGGAGCTCCTACGAGCAGTACTTC. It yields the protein CASSRSRGSSYEQYF.

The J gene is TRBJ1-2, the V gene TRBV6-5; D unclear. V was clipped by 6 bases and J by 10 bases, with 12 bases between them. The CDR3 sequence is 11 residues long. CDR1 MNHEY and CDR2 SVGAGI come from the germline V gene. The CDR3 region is CASRAGFLYTF. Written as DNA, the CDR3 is TGTGCCAGCAGGGCCGGATTCCTCTACACCTTC.

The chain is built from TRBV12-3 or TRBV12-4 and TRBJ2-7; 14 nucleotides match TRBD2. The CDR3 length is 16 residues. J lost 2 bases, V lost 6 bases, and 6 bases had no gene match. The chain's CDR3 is CASSLLTSGGAYEQYF. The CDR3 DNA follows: TGTGCCAGCAGCCTTCTGACTAGCGGGGGGGCCTACGAGCAGTACTTC.

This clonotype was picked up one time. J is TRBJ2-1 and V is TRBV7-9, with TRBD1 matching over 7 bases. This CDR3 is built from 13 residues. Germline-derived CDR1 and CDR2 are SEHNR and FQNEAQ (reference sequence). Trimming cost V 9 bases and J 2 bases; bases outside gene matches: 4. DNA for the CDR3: TGTGCCAGTAGGGACAGTACCTACAATGAGCAGTTCTTC. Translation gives CASRDSTYNEQFF.

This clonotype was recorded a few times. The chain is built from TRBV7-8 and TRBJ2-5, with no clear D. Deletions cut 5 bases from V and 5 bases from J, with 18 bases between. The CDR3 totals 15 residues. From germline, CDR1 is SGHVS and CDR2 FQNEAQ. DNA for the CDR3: TGTGCCAGCAGCCTCAGACCCAATATGGGGGAGACCCAGTACTTC. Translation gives CASSLRPNMGETQYF.

CDR3 loop: CASSSFSTGQETQYF. The CDR3 DNA follows: TGTGCCAGCAGCTCTTTCTCGACAGGCCAAGAGACCCAGTACTTC. The J gene is TRBJ2-5, the V gene TRBV7-9; maybe TRBD1 (6 bases). V lost 4 bases and J lost 1, with 13 bases in between. Germline V gene sequence: CDR1 SEHNR, CDR2 FQNEAQ (reference sequence). This CDR3 is 15 amino acids long.

The CDR3 region is CASSPEVGTEAFF. In DNA form, the CDR3 reads TGTGCCAGCAGCCCGGAAGTGGGCACTGAAGCTTTCTTT. The chain carries TRBV7-3 and TRBJ1-1; D gene unclear. Trimming left V 5 bases short and J 4 bases short, with 11 bases between. The V gene's germline CDR1 is SGHTA and CDR2 FQGTGA. CDR3 size: 13 residues.

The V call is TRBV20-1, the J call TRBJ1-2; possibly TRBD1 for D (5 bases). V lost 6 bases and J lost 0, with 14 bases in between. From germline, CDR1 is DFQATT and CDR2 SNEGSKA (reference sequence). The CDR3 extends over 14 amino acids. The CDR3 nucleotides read TGCAGTGCCCCAGCGAGGGGTACTAACTATGGCTACACCTTC. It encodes CSAPARGTNYGYTF.

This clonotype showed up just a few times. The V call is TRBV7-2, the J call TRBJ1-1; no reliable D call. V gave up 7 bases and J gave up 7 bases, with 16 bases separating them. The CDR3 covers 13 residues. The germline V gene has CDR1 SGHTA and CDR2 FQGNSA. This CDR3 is CASTLKGLGEAFF. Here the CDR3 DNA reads TGTGCCAGCACCCTCAAGGGCCTCGGTGAAGCTTTCTTT. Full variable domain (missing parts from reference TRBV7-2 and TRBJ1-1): GAGVSQSPSNKVTEKGKDVELRCDPISGHTALYWYRQSLGQGLEFLIYFQGNSAPDKSGLPSDRFSAERTGGSVSTLTIQRTQQEDSAVYLCASTLKGLGEAFFGQGTRLTVV.

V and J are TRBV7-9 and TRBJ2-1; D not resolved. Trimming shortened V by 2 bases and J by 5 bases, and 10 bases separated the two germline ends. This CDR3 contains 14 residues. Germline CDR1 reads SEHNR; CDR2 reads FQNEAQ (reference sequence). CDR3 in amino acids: CASSLPDTNNEQFF. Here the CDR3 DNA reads TGTGCCAGCAGCTTACCCGATACAAACAATGAGCAGTTCTTC.

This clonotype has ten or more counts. The CDR3 loop is CASTISGGAAYNEQFF. Here the CDR3 DNA reads TGTGCCAGCACCATATCCGGGGGGGCCGCCTACAATGAGCAGTTCTTC. The V and J genes are TRBV7-8 and TRBJ2-1, with 8 positions matching TRBD2. The CDR3 loop spans 16 amino acids. V lost 7 bases to trimming and J lost 2 bases; unmatched junction nucleotides: 10. Looked up from germline, CDR1 is SGHVS and CDR2 is FQNEAQ. Full variable domain (remainder filled in from reference TRBV7-8 and TRBJ2-1): GAGVSQSPRYKVAKRGQDVALRCDPISGHVSLFWYQQALGQGPEFLTYFQNEAQLDKSGLPSDRFFAERPEGSVSTLKIQRTQQEDSAVYLCASTISGGAAYNEQFFGPGTRLTVL.

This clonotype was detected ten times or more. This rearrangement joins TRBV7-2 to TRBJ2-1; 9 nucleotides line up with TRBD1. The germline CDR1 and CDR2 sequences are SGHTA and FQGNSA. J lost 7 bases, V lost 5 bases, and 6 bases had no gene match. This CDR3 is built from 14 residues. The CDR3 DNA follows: TGTGCCAGCAGCAGGGGACAGGGAAGGAATGAGCAGTTCTTC. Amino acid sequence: CASSRGQGRNEQFF.

The CDR3 sequence is CANGQGVNIQYF. CDR3 sequence (DNA): TGTGCCAACGGACAGGGGGTCAACATTCAGTACTTC. This sequence joins TRBV2 and TRBJ2-4, with TRBD1 matching 10 bases. Germline V CDR1 and CDR2: SNHLY, FYNNEI. The CDR3 sequence is 12 residues long. Trimming removed 10 bases from V and 7 bases from J; junction bases left unmatched: 4.

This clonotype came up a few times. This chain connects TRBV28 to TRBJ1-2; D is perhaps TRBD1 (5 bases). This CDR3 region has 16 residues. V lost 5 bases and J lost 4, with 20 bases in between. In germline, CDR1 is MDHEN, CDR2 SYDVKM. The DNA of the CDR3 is TGTGCCAGCAGTAAACCCGGGACCCTCCCTCTCTATGGCTACACCTTC. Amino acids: CASSKPGTLPLYGYTF.

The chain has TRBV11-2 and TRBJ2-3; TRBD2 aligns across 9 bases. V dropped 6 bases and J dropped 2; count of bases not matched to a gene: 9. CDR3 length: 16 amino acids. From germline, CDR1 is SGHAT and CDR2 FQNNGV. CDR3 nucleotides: TGTGCCAGCAGTTTTCAAGCGGGGGGACTCACAGATACGCAGTATTTT. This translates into CASSFQAGGLTDTQYF.

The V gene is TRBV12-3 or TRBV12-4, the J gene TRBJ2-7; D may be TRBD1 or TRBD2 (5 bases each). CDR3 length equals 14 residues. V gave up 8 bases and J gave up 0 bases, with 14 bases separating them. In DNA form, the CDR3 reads TGTGCCAGCTCCGGGACCTCGAGCTCCTACGAGCAGTACTTC. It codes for CASSGTSSSYEQYF.

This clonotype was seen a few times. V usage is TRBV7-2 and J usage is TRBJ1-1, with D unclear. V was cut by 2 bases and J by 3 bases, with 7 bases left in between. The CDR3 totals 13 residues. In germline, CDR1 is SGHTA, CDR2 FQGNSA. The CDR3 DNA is TGTGCCAGCAGCTTAAATGGGGACACTGAAGCTTTCTTT. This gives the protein CASSLNGDTEAFF. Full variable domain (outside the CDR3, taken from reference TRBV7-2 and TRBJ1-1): GAGVSQSPSNKVTEKGKDVELRCDPISGHTALYWYRQSLGQGLEFLIYFQGNSAPDKSGLPSDRFSAERTGGSVSTLTIQRTQQEDSAVYLCASSLNGDTEAFFGQGTRLTVV.

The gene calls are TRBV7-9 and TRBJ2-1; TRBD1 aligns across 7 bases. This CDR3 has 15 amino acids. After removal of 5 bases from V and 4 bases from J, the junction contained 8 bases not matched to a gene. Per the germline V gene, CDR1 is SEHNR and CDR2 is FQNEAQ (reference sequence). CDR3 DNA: TGTGCCAGCAGCCGTGGGGGACAGCAATACAATGAGCAGTTCTTC. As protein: CASSRGGQQYNEQFF.

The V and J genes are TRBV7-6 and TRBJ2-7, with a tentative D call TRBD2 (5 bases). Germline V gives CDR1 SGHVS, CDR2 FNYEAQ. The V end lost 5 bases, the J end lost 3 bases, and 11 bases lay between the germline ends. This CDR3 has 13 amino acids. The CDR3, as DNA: TGTGCCAGCAGCCCCTCGGGGATCTACGAGCAGTACTTC. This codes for CASSPSGIYEQYF.

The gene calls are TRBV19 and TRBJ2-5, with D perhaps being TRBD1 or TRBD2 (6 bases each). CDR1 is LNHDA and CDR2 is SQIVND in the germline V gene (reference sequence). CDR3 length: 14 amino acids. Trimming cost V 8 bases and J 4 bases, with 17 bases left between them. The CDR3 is CASSEGDYTETQYF. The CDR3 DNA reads TGTGCCAGTTCGGAGGGGGATTATACAGAGACCCAGTACTTC.

CDR3 region: CASSLGDTWNTEAFF. Here the CDR3 DNA reads TGTGCCAGCAGTTTAGGGGACACCTGGAACACTGAAGCTTTCTTT. The V call is TRBV12-3 or TRBV12-4, the J call TRBJ1-1, with a weak D call TRBD1 (6 bases). V shed 1 base and J shed 1 base, with 10 bases lying between them. This CDR3 has 15 residues.